These 16 T cell receptor beta chains were all obtained from the same sample, sequenced in a study of blood T cells in healthy people across ages. The authors ran a second PCR of roughly 6 to 12 cycles using a sample-barcoded 5' primer and a J-beta primer mix. TCRdb reprocessed the 5' RACE reads via MiXCR and lists one record per CDR3 protein. The table records roughly 1.5 million distinct CDR3 sequences, around 40% of them present only once. Sequenced sample: blood. The receptors come from a young woman in good health.

A remark on this clonotype: An end of the junction does not agree with germline; a read error may underlie this. This rearrangement joins TRBV3-1 to TRBJ2-1; no firm D call. Germline CDR1 reads LGHDT; CDR2 reads YNNKEL (reference sequence). The CDR3 spans 15 residues. CDR3 coding DNA: TGTGTCAGCAGCCTAGACGGCTGGCGGTACAATGAGCAGTTCTTC. Translated, it gives CVSSLDGWRYNEQFF.

This clonotype was picked up a small number of times. The J gene is TRBJ2-3, the V gene TRBV20-1; 10 nucleotides agree with TRBD2. The CDR3 is 16 amino acids. Germline V gene lookup returns CDR1 DFQATT and CDR2 SNEGSKA (reference sequence). With 5 bases clipped from V and 6 bases from J, the junction kept 14 bases outside the gene matches. As DNA, the CDR3 is TGCAGTGCTCCCCCGGGGAGCGGGAGGGAGTTGGATACGCAGTATTTT. Protein product: CSAPPGSGRELDTQYF.

In its sample, this clonotype was seen once. V and J are TRBV28 and TRBJ2-3; TRBD2 might be the D (6 bases). V was clipped by 5 bases and J by 0 bases, with 18 bases between them. The CDR3 is 17 amino acids. Germline values: CDR1 MDHEN, CDR2 SYDVKM. The CDR3 bases are TGTGCCAGCAGTAATATACCCCAAGGGACTAGCACAGATACGCAGTATTTT. Its translation: CASSNIPQGTSTDTQYF. Full variable domain (missing parts from reference TRBV28 and TRBJ2-3): DVKVTQSSRYLVKRTGEKVFLECVQDMDHENMFWYRQDPGLGLRLIYFSYDVKMKEKGDIPEGYSVSREKKERFSLILESASTNQTSMYLCASSNIPQGTSTDTQYFGPGTRLTVL.

The table lists this clonotype with a count of one. V usage is TRBV20-1 and J usage is TRBJ1-1, with D possibly being TRBD1 (6 bases). This CDR3 has 15 amino acids. Germline V lookup: CDR1 DFQATT, CDR2 SNEGSKA (reference sequence). Trimming removed 5 bases at V and 6 bases at J, with 22 bases between. The DNA for the CDR3 is TGCAGTGCTCCGTTAGCCAGGACAGCAACCCCTGAAGCTTTCTTT. Translating it yields CSAPLARTATPEAFF.

This clonotype occurred once. The chain has TRBV12-3 or TRBV12-4 and TRBJ2-3, with 11 bases matching TRBD2. The J segment lost 2 bases and the V segment lost 5 bases, leaving 6 bases of the junction unmatched. The CDR3 is made up of 16 amino acids. CDR3 amino acids: CASSVLAGGDTDTQYF. CDR3 DNA sequence: TGTGCCAGCAGTGTCCTAGCGGGAGGAGACACAGATACGCAGTATTTT.

This clonotype was picked up a small number of times. The chain links TRBV20-1 to TRBJ2-7, with D uncertain. This CDR3 contains 12 residues. The germline V gene encodes CDR1 DFQATT and CDR2 SNEGSKA (reference sequence). The V end was cut by 1 base, the J end by 1 base, with 5 bases between. The CDR3, as DNA: TGCAGTGCTAGAGCGCCTTCCTACGAGCAGTACTTC. This sequence encodes CSARAPSYEQYF.

V gene TRBV25-1 combines with J gene TRBJ1-1; a possible D gene is TRBD1 (6 bases). Germline V lookup: CDR1 MGHDK, CDR2 SYGVNS. V lost 8 bases and J 1 base, leaving 14 bases between the germline ends. The CDR3 has 14 amino acids. The CDR3 here is CASSGHPENTEAFF. Written as DNA, the CDR3 is TGTGCCAGCTCGGGACACCCAGAGAACACTGAAGCTTTCTTT.

The genes are TRBV7-3 and TRBJ1-5; 8 bases fit TRBD1. The CDR3 length is 16 residues. With V trimmed by 5 bases and J by 4 bases, 10 bases remained unmatched. From germline, CDR1 is SGHTA and CDR2 FQGTGA. The CDR3 here is CASSHRTGTSNQPQHF. CDR3 sequence (DNA): TGTGCCAGCAGCCACCGGACAGGGACTAGTAATCAGCCCCAGCATTTT.

This clonotype has a count of ten or more. The V and J genes are TRBV7-2 and TRBJ2-7, with unresolved D. Germline V gene sequence: CDR1 SGHTA, CDR2 FQGNSA. The germline V and J ends were trimmed by 4 bases and 1 base, with 8 bases remaining between them. The CDR3 has 13 residues. CDR3 protein: CASSSDGSYEQYF. As DNA, the CDR3 is TGTGCCAGCAGCTCGGATGGGTCCTACGAGCAGTACTTC.

This clonotype was picked up a small number of times. The rearrangement uses TRBV12-3 or TRBV12-4 and TRBJ2-7, with D possibly TRBD2 on 5 matching bases. V was clipped by 6 bases and J by 3 bases, with 15 bases between them. This CDR3 is 14 amino acids long. The CDR3 here is CASSAGNPDYEQYF. CDR3 in DNA: TGTGCCAGCAGCGCCGGGAACCCAGACTACGAGCAGTACTTC.

This clonotype was seen more than once but under ten times. This chain connects TRBV12-3 or TRBV12-4 to TRBJ2-5; 7 bases match TRBD2. The CDR3 runs to 15 residues. Losses at the gene ends were 3 bases for V and 6 bases for J; bases not matched to a gene: 10. CDR3 protein: CASSFAGRESKTQYF. CDR3 DNA sequence: TGTGCCAGCAGTTTCGCAGGGAGGGAGTCAAAGACCCAGTACTTC.

The chain joins TRBV20-1 to TRBJ1-4; perhaps TRBD1 as D (6 bases). In germline, CDR1 is DFQATT, CDR2 SNEGSKA (reference sequence). The ends were cut back, 0 bases at V and 7 bases at J, with 12 bases in the middle. The CDR3 covers 14 residues. CDR3 sequence: CSARDVDRPEKLFF. In DNA, the CDR3 is TGCAGTGCTAGAGATGTCGACAGGCCTGAAAAACTGTTTTTT.

The V call is TRBV20-1, the J call TRBJ2-5; D not resolved. Trimming removed 2 bases at V and 8 bases at J, with 12 bases between. Germline V gene lookup returns CDR1 DFQATT and CDR2 SNEGSKA (reference sequence). The CDR3 consists of 12 residues. The CDR3 DNA reads as TGCAGTGCTAGAAAGGCCGGGTTTACCCAGTACTTC. It specifies CSARKAGFTQYF.

V is TRBV13 and J is TRBJ2-7, with a tentative D call TRBD1 (5 bases). The J call may be wrong; the DNA end is better matched by TRBJ2-5. The germline V gene has CDR1 PRHDT and CDR2 FYEKMQ (reference sequence). The CDR3 runs 14 residues. This chain's CDR3 is CASSQTSGRSTQYF. Written as DNA, the CDR3 is TGTGCCAGCAGCCAAACTTCAGGGCGATCGACCCAGTACTTC.

The chain couples TRBV4-2 to TRBJ1-6; unclear D gene. The germline V gene encodes CDR1 LGHNA and CDR2 YNFKEQ. The CDR3 sequence is 15 residues long. The V end was cut by 8 bases, the J end by 7 bases, with 18 bases between. CDR3 bases: TGTGCCAGCGCCCTTAGGTCCGACCGGAATTCACCCCTCCACTTT. Translating it yields CASALRSDRNSPLHF.

This clonotype was found a few times. The rearrangement links TRBV7-8 to TRBJ2-3; tentatively, D is TRBD2 (6 bases). V was cut by 3 bases and J by 5 bases, with 12 bases left in between. The germline gives CDR1 SGHVS, CDR2 FQNEAQ. This CDR3 has 14 residues. The chain's CDR3 is CASSFLARGDTQYF. As DNA, the CDR3 is TGTGCCAGCAGCTTTTTGGCGCGGGGAGATACGCAGTATTTT.